These 3 T cell receptor beta chains came from one sample sequenced in a study of regulatory T cells in long-lasting Graves disease. Combining iRepertoire HTBI primers with Arm-PCR of CDR3 regions, the authors built TCR beta libraries. TCRdb fed the multiplex PCR reads into MiXCR, producing one record per CDR3 protein. The table includes roughly 430,000 distinct CDR3 sequences, 21% detected once. Described time point: persistent/refractory GD, antithyroid drugs over 5 years with positive TRAb. Generation of the TCR library employed RNA extracted from PBMCs. The sample here was peripheral blood mononuclear cells (PBMCs), taken when the disease was refractory, from a patient treated with antithyroid drugs. Every receptor here comes from a female donor with Graves disease.

This clonotype was counted between two and nine times. The rearrangement uses TRBV20-1 and TRBJ1-1; maybe TRBD1 (5 bases). Between the trimmed V and J ends, which lost 1 base and 5 bases, there was a span of 14 bases. Germline V CDR1 and CDR2: DFQATT, SNEGSKA (reference sequence). The CDR3 consists of 14 residues. CDR3 sequence (DNA): TGCAGTGCTAGAGTTGGGACGGAGATGACTGAAGCTTTCTTT. Residues: CSARVGTEMTEAFF.

In regard to this clonotype: A read error may explain this, as a much larger clone is one base away. The chain carries TRBV3-1 and TRBJ1-2; tentatively, D is TRBD1 (5 bases). V was trimmed by 3 bases and J by 7 bases, leaving 9 bases between them. CDR1 and CDR2 from the germline V gene are LGHDT and YNNKEL (reference sequence). This CDR3 comprises 12 residues. The CDR3 loop reads CASSQGVLGYTF. CDR3 sequence (DNA): TGTGCCAGCAGCCAGGGGGTTCTTGGCTACACCTTC.

This chain connects TRBV12-5 to TRBJ2-3; 14 bases map to TRBD2. J gave up 3 bases and V 5 bases, and 7 bases lay outside the gene matches. The germline CDR1 and CDR2 sequences are LGHNT and FRNRAP. This CDR3 region has 17 residues. The CDR3, as DNA: TGTGCTAGTGGTCTGACTAGCGGGAGGGCCCAAACAGATACGCAGTATTTT. It encodes CASGLTSGRAQTDTQYF.